This is a list of T cell receptor beta chains from one sample in a study of cytomegalovirus exposure and HLA in healthy donors. Measured with immunoSEQ multiplex PCR; TCRdb has only the in-frame clones, and not every one. This table has 150,000 to 200,000 clones, roughly 87% appearing once. The sequencing sample was made of PBMCs. These receptors were obtained from a girl less than two years old in good health and CMV-seronegative. Each CDR3 is given with its conserved first and last residue. The order of the fields is V gene, clone size, D gene, J gene, CDR3 DNA, CDR3 protein. A D gene is named only where the DNA matches it firmly. Size values are once, few and many counts, or a class for expanded clones, and some rows have none.

TRBV5-6	NA	NA	TRBJ2-6	TGTGCCAGCAGCTTGATTCCCGGGACACCCGGGGCCAACGTCCTGACTTTC	CASSLIPGTPGANVLTF
TRBV15	few	NA	TRBJ2-2	TGTGCCACCAGCTCCGAGGGAACCAACACCGGGGAGCTGTTTTTT	CATSSEGTNTGELFF
TRBV5-1	NA	TRBD1	TRBJ2-5	TGCGCCAGCAGCATCAAAGGGGACAGCCAAGAGACCCAGTACTTC	CASSIKGDSQETQYF
TRBV19	NA	NA	TRBJ1-3	TGTGCCAGTAGGACCGACAGCTCTGGAAACACCATATATTTT	CASRTDSSGNTIYF
TRBV6-5	once	TRBD1	TRBJ2-1	TGTGCCAGCAGTTCCCGGACAGGGATGAATGAGCAGTTCTTC	CASSSRTGMNEQFF
TRBV19	NA	TRBD1	TRBJ1-2	TGTGCCAGTAGTACAGGGGGTAACTATGGCTACACCTTC	CASSTGGNYGYTF
TRBV6-5	NA	NA	TRBJ1-1	TGTGCCAGCAGTCCGAACAGGGTCCAAACTTTCTTT	CASSPNRVQTFF
TRBV5-1	NA	TRBD2	TRBJ2-7	TGCGCCAGCAGCTTGGGGGAGGGATACGAGCAGTACTTC	CASSLGEGYEQYF
TRBV15	NA	NA	TRBJ1-5	TGTGCCACCAGCAGAGATCGGGGGGAGGGTCAGCCCCAGCATTTT	CATSRDRGEGQPQHF
TRBV4-2	NA	NA	TRBJ2-5	TGTGCCAGCAGCCAAGATGGTAGCGGGACCCAGTACTTC	CASSQDGSGTQYF
TRBV27	NA	NA	TRBJ2-2	TGTGCCACCCGGACAGTCCCCGGGGAGCTGTTTTTT	CATRTVPGELFF
TRBV4-1	NA	NA	TRBJ1-5	TGCGCCAGCAGCCAAGGGGGATTGTTCGGGGGGGCACTAAATCAGCCCCAGCATTTT	CASSQGGLFGGALNQPQHF